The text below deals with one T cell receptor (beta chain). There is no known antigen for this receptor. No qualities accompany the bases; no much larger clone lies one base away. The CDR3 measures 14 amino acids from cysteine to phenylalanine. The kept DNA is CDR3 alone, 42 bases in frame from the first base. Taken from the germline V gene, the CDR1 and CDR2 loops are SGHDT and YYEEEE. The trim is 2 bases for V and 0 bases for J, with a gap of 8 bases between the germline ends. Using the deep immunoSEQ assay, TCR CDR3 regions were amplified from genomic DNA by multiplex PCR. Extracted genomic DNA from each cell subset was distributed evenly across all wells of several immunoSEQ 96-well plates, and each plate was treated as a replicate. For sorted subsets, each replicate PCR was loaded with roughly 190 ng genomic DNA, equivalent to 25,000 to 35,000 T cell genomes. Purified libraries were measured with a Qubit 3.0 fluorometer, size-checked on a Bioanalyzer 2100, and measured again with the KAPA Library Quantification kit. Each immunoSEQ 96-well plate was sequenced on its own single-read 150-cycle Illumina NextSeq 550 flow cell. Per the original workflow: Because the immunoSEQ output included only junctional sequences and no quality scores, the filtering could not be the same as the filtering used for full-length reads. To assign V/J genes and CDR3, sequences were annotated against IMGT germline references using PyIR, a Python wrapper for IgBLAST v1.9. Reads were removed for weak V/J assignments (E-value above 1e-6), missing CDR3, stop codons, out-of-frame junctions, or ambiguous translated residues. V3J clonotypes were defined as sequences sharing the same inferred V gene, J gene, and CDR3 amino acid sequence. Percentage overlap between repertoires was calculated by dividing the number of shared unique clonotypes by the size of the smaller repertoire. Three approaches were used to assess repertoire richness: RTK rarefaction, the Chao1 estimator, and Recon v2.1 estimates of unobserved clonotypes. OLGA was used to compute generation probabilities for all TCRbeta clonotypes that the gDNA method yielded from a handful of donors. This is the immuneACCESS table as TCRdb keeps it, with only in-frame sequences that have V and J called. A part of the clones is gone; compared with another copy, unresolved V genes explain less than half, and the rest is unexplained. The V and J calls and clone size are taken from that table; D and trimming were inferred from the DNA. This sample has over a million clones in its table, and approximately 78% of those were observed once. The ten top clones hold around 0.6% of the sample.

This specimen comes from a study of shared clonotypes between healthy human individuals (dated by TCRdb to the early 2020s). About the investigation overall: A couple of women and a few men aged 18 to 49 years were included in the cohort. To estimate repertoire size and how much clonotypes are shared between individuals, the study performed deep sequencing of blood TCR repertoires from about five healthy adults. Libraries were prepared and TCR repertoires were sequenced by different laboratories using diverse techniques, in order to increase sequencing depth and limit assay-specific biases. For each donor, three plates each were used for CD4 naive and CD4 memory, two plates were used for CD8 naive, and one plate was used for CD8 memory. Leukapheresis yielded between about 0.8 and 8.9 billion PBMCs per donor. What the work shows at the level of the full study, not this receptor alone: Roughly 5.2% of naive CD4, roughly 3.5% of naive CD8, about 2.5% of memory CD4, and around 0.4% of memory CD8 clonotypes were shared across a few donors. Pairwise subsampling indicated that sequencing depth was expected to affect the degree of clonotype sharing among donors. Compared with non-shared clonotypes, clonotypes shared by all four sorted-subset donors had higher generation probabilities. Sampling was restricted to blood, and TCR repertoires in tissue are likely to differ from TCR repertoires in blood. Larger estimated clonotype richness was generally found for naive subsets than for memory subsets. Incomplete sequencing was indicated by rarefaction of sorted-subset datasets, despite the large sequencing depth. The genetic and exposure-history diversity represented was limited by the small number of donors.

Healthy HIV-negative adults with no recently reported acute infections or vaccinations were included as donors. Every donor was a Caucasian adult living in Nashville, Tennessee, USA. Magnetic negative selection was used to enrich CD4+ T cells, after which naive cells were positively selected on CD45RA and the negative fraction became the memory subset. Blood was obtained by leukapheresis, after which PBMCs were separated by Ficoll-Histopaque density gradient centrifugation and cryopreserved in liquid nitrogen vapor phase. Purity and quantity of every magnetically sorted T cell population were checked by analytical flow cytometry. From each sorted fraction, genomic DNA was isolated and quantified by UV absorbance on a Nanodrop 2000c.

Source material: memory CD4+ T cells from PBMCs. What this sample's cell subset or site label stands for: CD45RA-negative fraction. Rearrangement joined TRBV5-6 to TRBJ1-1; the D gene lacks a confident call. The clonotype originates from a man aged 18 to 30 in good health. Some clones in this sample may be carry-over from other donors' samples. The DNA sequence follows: TGTGCCAGCAGCTTATTTTGGGTGAACACTGAAGCTTTCTTT. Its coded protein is CASSLFWVNTEAFF.